The source of this TCR beta chain is a study of cytotoxic CD8 clonotypes in ibrutinib-treated CLL (dated by TCRdb to the early 2020s). For the wider study: The cohort included some 14 treatment-naive and about a dozen relapsed/refractory patients; around 17 were IGHV unmutated. Of the approximately 86 people in the trial, 26 had longitudinal samples available. All remission and progressive disease samples were collected while patients were still receiving ibrutinib. Partial responses were observed in about 25 patients and complete responses in 2; after a median follow-up of around 68 months, remission was maintained in about 15 patients and progression was observed in 12. The response samples were drawn at a median of 12 months into treatment, with a range of about 6 to 40 months. On average, each sample yielded some 250,000 productive templates and 94,082 productive rearrangements. Cryopreserved peripheral blood mononuclear cells were obtained before treatment, at response, and at either sustained remission or disease progression.

General conclusions and limits of the study: At ibrutinib response clonality went up, during sustained remission it held steady, and at progression it dropped back toward baseline. Baseline clonality was found to be higher than that of age-matched healthy donors and was strongly correlated with circulating CD8+ T-cell counts. Sustained-remission and progressing patients did not have matched sampling times, and lymph node repertoires were not examined. Public clonotypes were rare and either contracted or stayed stable during treatment, and the rise in clonality at ibrutinib response reflected the expansion of private clonotypes.

Sample time point, as interpreted from the label and publication: about a year on ibrutinib. For TCR beta library preparation, approximately 2 micrograms of genomic DNA were isolated from cryopreserved PBMCs. Longitudinal blood samples from CLL patients on ibrutinib monotherapy underwent high-throughput TCR beta sequencing. The patients took part in an open-label, single-center phase 2 trial of ibrutinib monotherapy. The goal of deep resolution MiSeq sequencing was a depth between 1 in 1 million and 1 in 200,000 T cells, and coverage averaged 10x per clonotype. The immunoSEQ hsTCRB Kit was used to generate the TCR beta libraries. The study's processing was this. Data were analyzed with ImmunoSEQ Data Assistant and ImmunoSEQ Analyzer, with V, D and J genes assigned per IMGT definitions. Clonality, which ranges from 0 to 1, was calculated as one minus the normalized Shannon entropy of productive rearrangement frequencies. Only overrepresented clonotypes making up at least 0.05% of the repertoire of each patient were included in the public clonotype analysis. About a dozen repertoires from age-matched healthy donors, obtained from immuneACCESS, served as clonality controls. TCRdb's version of the immuneACCESS table is confined to in-frame rearrangements and falls short of the full clone set. An unresolved V gene accounts for under half of the shortfall where checked; the remainder is of unknown origin. The V and J calls and clone size are taken from that table; D and trimming were inferred from the DNA. The sample table contains roughly 200,000 clones; only one count was recorded for 75% to 85% of them. The ten most abundant clones make up roughly 11% of the sample.

Including the terminal cysteine and phenylalanine, the CDR3 comprises 14 residues. This entry keeps only the CDR3 DNA: 42 bases, framed from base 1. The germline V gene yields MGHRA for CDR1 and YSYEKL for CDR2. V is clipped by 0 bases and J by 7 bases, and the sequence between their germline boundaries is 10 bases long. In regard to this clone: Its antigen has not been determined. Within one base of it there is no much larger clone, and no base qualities were kept.

The sequence joins TRBV4-1 to TRBJ2-1; no D gene call is confident. This TCR was recovered from a human donor with chronic lymphocytic leukemia. This material consisted of PBMCs, taken after 12 months of ibrutinib treatment. The DNA sequence is TGCGCCAGCAGCCAAGAGTTAGGACCGAATGAGCAGTTCTTC. This codes for CASSQELGPNEQFF.